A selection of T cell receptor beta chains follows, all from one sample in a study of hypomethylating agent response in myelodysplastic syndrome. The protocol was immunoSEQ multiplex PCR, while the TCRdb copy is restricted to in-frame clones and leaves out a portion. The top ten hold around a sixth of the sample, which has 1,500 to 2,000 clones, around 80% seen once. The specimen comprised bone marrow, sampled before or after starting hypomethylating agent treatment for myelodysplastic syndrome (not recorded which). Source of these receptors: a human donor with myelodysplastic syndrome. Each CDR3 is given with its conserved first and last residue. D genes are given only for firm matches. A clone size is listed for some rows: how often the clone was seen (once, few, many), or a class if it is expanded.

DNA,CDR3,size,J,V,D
TGTGCCAGCAGCGACCACAGGGATGGGCACAATTCACCCCTCCACTTT,CASSDHRDGHNSPLHF,few,TRBJ1-6,TRBV7-9,NA
TGTGCCAGCAGCAGCCAACCGTCCGGCTCTGGAAACACCATATATTTT,CASSSQPSGSGNTIYF,NA,TRBJ1-3,TRBV7-8,NA
TGCGCCAGCAGCCAAGATCTTGGGTTTGGCAATCAGCCCCAGCATTTT,CASSQDLGFGNQPQHF,NA,TRBJ1-5,TRBV4-1,NA
TGCGCCAGCAGCTTCGACGAGGTCGGCGTCACTGAAGCTTTCTTT,CASSFDEVGVTEAFF,NA,TRBJ1-1,TRBV5-1,NA
TGCGCCAGCAGCCAAGAAGGGTCGGGCAGGATCCCAGATACGCAGTATTTT,CASSQEGSGRIPDTQYF,once,TRBJ2-3,TRBV4-1,NA
TGTGCCAGCAGGATGACACCAACTAATGAAAAACTGTTTTTT,CASRMTPTNEKLFF,NA,TRBJ1-4,TRBV6-1,NA
TGTGCCAGCAGTCACTTTAAAGCTAACTATGGCTACACCTTC,CASSHFKANYGYTF,NA,TRBJ1-2,TRBV6-6,NA
TGCGCCAGCAGCCAAGATTCGGGGAGTGGGACAGATACGCAGTATTTT,CASSQDSGSGTDTQYF,NA,TRBJ2-3,TRBV4-3,NA
TGTGCCAGCAGCCGGTACGGGACCCAGTACTTC,CASSRYGTQYF,NA,TRBJ2-5,TRBV14,NA
TGTGCCAGCAGCTTGGGTGGCGGGTCGCAAGAGACCCAGTACTTC,CASSLGGGSQETQYF,NA,TRBJ2-5,TRBV5-6,NA
TGTGCCAGCAGCTCCCGGCTTAGCGGTGCAGATACGCAGTATTTT,CASSSRLSGADTQYF,NA,TRBJ2-3,TRBV7-8,NA
TGTGCCAGCAGCCTTCATAATTCACCCCTCCACTTT,CASSLHNSPLHF,large,TRBJ1-6,TRBV2,NA
TGTGCCATCAGTGAGTCCGCAGGGGCCTACAATGAGCAGTTCTTC,CAISESAGAYNEQFF,NA,TRBJ2-1,TRBV10-3,NA
TGTGCCAGCAGCTTAGTAGGGGGCGAAGAGACCCAGTACTTC,CASSLVGGEETQYF,NA,TRBJ2-5,TRBV7-2,TRBD1
TGCGCCAGCAGTCAATCGATCGACAGGTTTACCTCGGGGTCACCCCTCCACTTT,CASSQSIDRFTSGSPLHF,few,TRBJ1-6,TRBV23-1,NA
TGTGCCAGCAGTGGAGCGGGGGGGCCGAGCACAGATACGCAGTATTTT,CASSGAGGPSTDTQYF,few,TRBJ2-3,TRBV21-1,NA
TGTGCCAGCAGTTTTACGGCAGGGGGCGCGTACACCTTC,CASSFTAGGAYTF,NA,TRBJ1-2,TRBV27,TRBD1
TGTGCCAGCAGCTTCGAAATAGCCAAAAACATTCAGTACTTC,CASSFEIAKNIQYF,few,TRBJ2-4,TRBV11-3,NA
TGTGCCAGCCGACAGGGGGCCGCCGGGGAGCTGTTTTTT,CASRQGAAGELFF,NA,TRBJ2-2,TRBV7-6,TRBD1
TGTGCCATCAGTGAGGGGGGGACAGCAAATGAAAAACTGTTTTTT,CAISEGGTANEKLFF,NA,TRBJ1-4,TRBV10-3,TRBD1
TGCAGCGTTGGGGGGCGGGTAGCGGGGAAAGAGACCCAGTACTTC,CSVGGRVAGKETQYF,NA,TRBJ2-5,TRBV29-1,TRBD2
TGCGCCAGCAGCCAAGATAGGTCTGGAAACACCATATATTTT,CASSQDRSGNTIYF,NA,TRBJ1-3,TRBV4-1,NA
TGTGCCAGCAAAACCGCGGGACAGGGGGCGCGAGGCTACACCTTC,CASKTAGQGARGYTF,NA,TRBJ1-2,TRBV6-5,TRBD1
TGTGCCAGCAGCCGAAATATTAACACCGGGGAGCTGTTTTTT,CASSRNINTGELFF,NA,TRBJ2-2,TRBV5-6,NA
TGTGCCAGCAGCTTAGTCCAGGGGGTGGGAACTGAAGCTTTCTTT,CASSLVQGVGTEAFF,NA,TRBJ1-1,TRBV7-2,TRBD1
TGTGCCAGCAGCTGGGGACGGGATCGCGAGCAGTACTTC,CASSWGRDREQYF,NA,TRBJ2-7,TRBV5-4,NA
TGTGCCTGGGACCCCACAGGGGGCACTGAAGCTTTCTTT,CAWDPTGGTEAFF,NA,TRBJ1-1,TRBV30,TRBD1
TGTGCCAGCAGTTACTCCGAACAGGGGAGTGAGCAGTTCTTC,CASSYSEQGSEQFF,NA,TRBJ2-1,TRBV6-6,TRBD1
TGTGCCAGCAGTGTGAATGGGGCAGCTAATAATTCACCCCTCCACTTT,CASSVNGAANNSPLHF,NA,TRBJ1-6,TRBV2,NA
TGTGCCAGCAGTGAAGGGACAGAAACTTATGGCTACACCTTC,CASSEGTETYGYTF,NA,TRBJ1-2,TRBV2,NA
TGTGCCAGCAGTTCCAACAGGGATTATGGCTACACCTTC,CASSSNRDYGYTF,few,TRBJ1-2,TRBV27,NA
TGTGCCAGCTCACCAGGGACAGAATCGAATCAGCCCCAGCATTTT,CASSPGTESNQPQHF,NA,TRBJ1-5,TRBV18,TRBD1
TGTGCCAGCAGCCATGACTTCTCCTACGAGCAGTACTTC,CASSHDFSYEQYF,NA,TRBJ2-7,TRBV4-2,NA
TGTGCCAGCAGCCCAGGGTCCGGGGGCAATCGCGAGCAGTACTTC,CASSPGSGGNREQYF,NA,TRBJ2-7,TRBV7-3,NA
TGTGCCAGCTCACCAGTGTGGGGAGGTGGAGAGACCCAGTACTTC,CASSPVWGGGETQYF,NA,TRBJ2-5,TRBV18,NA
TGTGCCAGCTCGGTGGAGGGGTATGCTGGCTACACCTTC,CASSVEGYAGYTF,NA,TRBJ1-2,TRBV2,NA
TGTGCCAGTAGTGGGGGACACTTCTATGGCTACACCTTC,CASSGGHFYGYTF,once,TRBJ1-2,TRBV19,NA